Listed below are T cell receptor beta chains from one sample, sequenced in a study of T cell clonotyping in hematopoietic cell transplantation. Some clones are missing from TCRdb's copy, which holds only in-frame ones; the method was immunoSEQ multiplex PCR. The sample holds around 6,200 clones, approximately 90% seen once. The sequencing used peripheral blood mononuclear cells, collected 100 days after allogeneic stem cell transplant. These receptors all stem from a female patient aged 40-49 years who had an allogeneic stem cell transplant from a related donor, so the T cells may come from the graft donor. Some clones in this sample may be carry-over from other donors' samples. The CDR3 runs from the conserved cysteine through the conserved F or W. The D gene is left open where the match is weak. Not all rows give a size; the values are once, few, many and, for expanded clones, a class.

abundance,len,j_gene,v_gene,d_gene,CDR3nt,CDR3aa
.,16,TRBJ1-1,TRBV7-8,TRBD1,TGTGCCAGCACCCAGCTTCGTCAGGGGGAGGAAGCTGAAGCTTTCTTT,CASTQLRQGEEAEAFF
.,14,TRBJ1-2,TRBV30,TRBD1,TGTGCCTGGAGTGTACAAGGGACAGGGAATGGCTACACCTTC,CAWSVQGTGNGYTF
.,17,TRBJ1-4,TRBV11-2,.,TGTGCCAGCAGCCCAAACGGACCACAGGTCAGAAATGAAAAACTGTTTTTT,CASSPNGPQVRNEKLFF
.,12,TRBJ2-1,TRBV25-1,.,TGTGCCAGCAGGGCGTGGTGGGATGAGCAGTTCTTC,CASRAWWDEQFF
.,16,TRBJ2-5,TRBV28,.,TGTGCCAGCAGTTTATCTAGAGCAGGGGCAAGGAAGACCCAGTACTTC,CASSLSRAGARKTQYF
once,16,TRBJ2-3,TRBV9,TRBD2,TGTGCCAGCATCTCCGGGACTAGCGGGAGTTTAGATACGCAGTATTTT,CASISGTSGSLDTQYF
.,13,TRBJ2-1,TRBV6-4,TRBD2,TGTGCCAGCAGTGAAAGGACTAGCAATGAGCAGTTCTTC,CASSERTSNEQFF
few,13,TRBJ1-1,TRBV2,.,TGTGCCAGCAGTACCGAGGGACAAACACGAACTTTCTTT,CASSTEGQTRTFF
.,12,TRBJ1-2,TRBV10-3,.,TGTGCCATCAGGGGGGGGGACTATGGCTACACCTTC,CAIRGGDYGYTF
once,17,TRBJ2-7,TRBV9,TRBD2,TGTGCCAGCAGCGTAGCTACAAGGGCTAGCGGGAGGTACGAGCAGTACTTC,CASSVATRASGRYEQYF
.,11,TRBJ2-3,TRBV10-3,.,TGTGCCACCAGAATCACAGATACGCAGTATTTT,CATRITDTQYF
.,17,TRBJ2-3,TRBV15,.,TGTGCCACCAGCAGAGCAACAGGGAAACTTAGCACAGATACGCAGTATTTT,CATSRATGKLSTDTQYF
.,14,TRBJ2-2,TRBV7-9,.,TGTGCCAGCAGCTTAGTCCCCAGCGCCGGGGAGCTGTTTTTT,CASSLVPSAGELFF
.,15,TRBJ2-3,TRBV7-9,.,TGTGCCAGCAGCTTACCGGGACTTTACACAGATACGCAGTATTTT,CASSLPGLYTDTQYF
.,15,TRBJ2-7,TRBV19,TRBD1,TGTGCCAGTAAAATATCCGGGACAGGACTCTACGAGCAGTACTTC,CASKISGTGLYEQYF
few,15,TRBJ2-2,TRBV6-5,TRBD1,TGTGCCAGCAGTAGCCGACAGGGTTATTCCGGGGAGCTGTTTTTT,CASSSRQGYSGELFF